This is a list of T cell receptor beta chains from one sample in a study of cytotoxic CD8 clonotypes in ibrutinib-treated CLL. Only in-frame clones appear in the TCRdb table, and some are missing; sequencing was by immunoSEQ multiplex PCR. The table has around 310,000 clones, more than 65% seen once. Specimen: PBMCs, collected before ibrutinib treatment. The receptors stem from a human donor with chronic lymphocytic leukemia. Each CDR3 is given with its conserved first and last residue. Each record gives: clone size, J gene, D gene, V gene, CDR3 protein, CDR3 DNA. The D gene is left open where the match is weak. Expanded clones get a size class; other rows say once, few or many, or leave the size out.

abundance: -
j_gene: TRBJ1-1
d_gene: TRBD1
v_gene: TRBV5-6
CDR3aa: CASSFNPQGGTEAFF
CDR3nt: TGTGCCAGCAGCTTCAACCCGCAGGGGGGAACTGAAGCTTTCTTT

abundance: once
j_gene: TRBJ1-5
d_gene: TRBD1
v_gene: TRBV5-1
CDR3aa: CASSSTGAGNQPQHF
CDR3nt: TGCGCCAGCAGCTCCACAGGGGCTGGGAATCAGCCCCAGCATTTT

abundance: -
j_gene: TRBJ2-1
d_gene: TRBD2
v_gene: TRBV27
CDR3aa: CASSPGTSGVDEQFF
CDR3nt: TGTGCCAGCAGTCCAGGGACTAGCGGAGTGGATGAGCAGTTCTTC

abundance: -
j_gene: TRBJ1-3
d_gene: -
v_gene: TRBV5-5
CDR3aa: CASSLDVGNTIYF
CDR3nt: TGTGCCAGCAGCCTCGACGTCGGAAACACCATATATTTT

abundance: -
j_gene: TRBJ2-1
d_gene: TRBD1
v_gene: TRBV7-9
CDR3aa: CASSPPGQGYNEQFF
CDR3nt: TGTGCCAGCAGTCCACCGGGACAGGGATACAATGAGCAGTTCTTC

abundance: few
j_gene: TRBJ2-7
d_gene: -
v_gene: TRBV11-3
CDR3aa: CASSFGFPAYEQYF
CDR3nt: TGTGCCAGCAGCTTTGGGTTCCCAGCCTACGAGCAGTACTTC

abundance: -
j_gene: TRBJ2-5
d_gene: -
v_gene: TRBV7-8
CDR3aa: CASSLVNQETQYF
CDR3nt: TGTGCCAGCAGCTTAGTTAACCAAGAGACCCAGTACTTC

abundance: -
j_gene: TRBJ1-3
d_gene: -
v_gene: TRBV10-2
CDR3aa: CASSEIMASSGNTIYF
CDR3nt: TGCGCCAGCAGTGAAATCATGGCAAGCTCTGGAAACACCATATATTTT

abundance: -
j_gene: TRBJ2-4
d_gene: TRBD1
v_gene: TRBV6-1
CDR3aa: CASSEPRDRKGNIQYF
CDR3nt: TGTGCCAGCAGTGAACCCCGGGACAGAAAAGGAAACATTCAGTACTTC

abundance: -
j_gene: TRBJ2-7
d_gene: TRBD2
v_gene: TRBV29-1
CDR3aa: CSVAAGLGYEQYF
CDR3nt: TGCAGCGTTGCCGCCGGACTAGGGTACGAGCAGTACTTC

abundance: -
j_gene: TRBJ2-6
d_gene: -
v_gene: TRBV7-9
CDR3aa: CASSFPTESSGANVLTF
CDR3nt: TGTGCCAGCAGCTTCCCGACAGAGAGCTCTGGGGCCAACGTCCTGACTTTC

abundance: -
j_gene: TRBJ2-2
d_gene: -
v_gene: TRBV10-3
CDR3aa: CAIRKGNSGANTGELFF
CDR3nt: TGTGCCATCAGAAAAGGGAATAGCGGAGCGAACACCGGGGAGCTGTTTTTT

abundance: -
j_gene: TRBJ1-1
d_gene: -
v_gene: TRBV25-1
CDR3aa: CASSTRDRNTEAFF
CDR3nt: TGTGCCAGCAGTACCCGGGACCGAAACACTGAAGCTTTCTTT

abundance: -
j_gene: TRBJ2-7
d_gene: -
v_gene: TRBV10-3
CDR3aa: CAISRNGREDEQYF
CDR3nt: TGTGCCATCAGTCGAAACGGGAGAGAGGACGAGCAGTACTTC

abundance: -
j_gene: TRBJ2-1
d_gene: -
v_gene: TRBV25-1
CDR3aa: CASSRTEYNEQFF
CDR3nt: TGTGCCAGCAGCCGGACCGAATACAATGAGCAGTTCTTC

abundance: -
j_gene: TRBJ1-2
d_gene: -
v_gene: TRBV4-3
CDR3aa: CASSQQNLGRGKLDGYTF
CDR3nt: TGCGCCAGCAGCCAACAAAACCTCGGCCGGGGGAAATTGGATGGCTACACCTTC

abundance: -
j_gene: TRBJ2-1
d_gene: TRBD2
v_gene: TRBV9
CDR3aa: CASRRGLAGYNEQFF
CDR3nt: TGTGCCAGCAGACGAGGACTAGCGGGATACAATGAGCAGTTCTTC

abundance: -
j_gene: TRBJ1-3
d_gene: -
v_gene: TRBV30
CDR3aa: CAWSLGSGNTIYF
CDR3nt: TGTGCCTGGAGTCTGGGGTCTGGAAACACCATATATTTT

abundance: -
j_gene: TRBJ2-7
d_gene: -
v_gene: TRBV20-1
CDR3aa: CSAVVGEQYF
CDR3nt: TGCAGTGCTGTGGTGGGAGAGCAGTACTTC

abundance: -
j_gene: TRBJ2-1
d_gene: TRBD2
v_gene: TRBV27
CDR3aa: CASSLPSGRYNEQFF
CDR3nt: TGTGCCAGCAGTTTACCTAGCGGGCGATACAATGAGCAGTTCTTC

abundance: -
j_gene: TRBJ2-1
d_gene: -
v_gene: TRBV9
CDR3aa: CASSVGAWGNNEQFF
CDR3nt: TGTGCCAGCAGCGTAGGGGCGTGGGGAAACAATGAGCAGTTCTTC

abundance: -
j_gene: TRBJ2-2
d_gene: TRBD2
v_gene: TRBV7-3
CDR3aa: CASSLVRGAVAGENTGELFF
CDR3nt: TGTGCCAGCAGCTTAGTCAGGGGGGCTGTAGCGGGAGAAAACACCGGGGAGCTGTTTTTT

abundance: -
j_gene: TRBJ1-2
d_gene: -
v_gene: TRBV14
CDR3aa: CASSQTENYGYTF
CDR3nt: TGTGCCAGCAGCCAGACAGAGAACTATGGCTACACCTTC

abundance: -
j_gene: TRBJ1-2
d_gene: -
v_gene: TRBV30
CDR3aa: CAWSRLGSLHNYGYTF
CDR3nt: TGTGCCTGGAGCAGGCTCGGGTCTTTGCACAACTATGGCTACACCTTC

abundance: -
j_gene: TRBJ2-7
d_gene: TRBD1
v_gene: TRBV2
CDR3aa: CASRDRTGLDF
CDR3nt: TGTGCCAGCCGGGATAGGACAGGGCTCGACTTC

abundance: once
j_gene: TRBJ2-2
d_gene: -
v_gene: TRBV19
CDR3aa: CASSIVEGPNTGELFF
CDR3nt: TGTGCCAGTAGTATAGTGGAGGGGCCCAACACCGGGGAGCTGTTTTTT

abundance: few
j_gene: TRBJ2-1
d_gene: TRBD2
v_gene: TRBV28
CDR3aa: CASSPEVGRTNEQFF
CDR3nt: TGTGCCAGCAGTCCCGAAGTCGGGAGGACGAATGAGCAGTTCTTC

abundance: -
j_gene: TRBJ1-4
d_gene: TRBD1
v_gene: TRBV4-1
CDR3aa: CASSHGTGGAANEKLFF
CDR3nt: TGCGCCAGCAGCCATGGGACAGGGGGCGCAGCTAATGAAAAACTGTTTTTT

abundance: -
j_gene: TRBJ2-2
d_gene: -
v_gene: TRBV7-7
CDR3aa: CASSLDRGPTGELFF
CDR3nt: TGTGCCAGCAGCTTAGATAGGGGTCCCACCGGGGAGCTGTTTTTT

abundance: -
j_gene: TRBJ1-1
d_gene: TRBD1
v_gene: TRBV4-2
CDR3aa: CASSRGQANTEAFF
CDR3nt: TGTGCCAGCAGCCGCGGACAGGCGAACACTGAAGCTTTCTTT

abundance: -
j_gene: TRBJ2-7
d_gene: -
v_gene: TRBV7-9
CDR3aa: CASSQGPREQYF
CDR3nt: TGTGCCAGCAGCCAGGGACCTAGGGAACAGTACTTC

abundance: -
j_gene: TRBJ2-1
d_gene: TRBD2
v_gene: TRBV9
CDR3aa: CASSVAGGSYNEQFF
CDR3nt: TGTGCCAGCAGCGTAGCGGGAGGGTCCTACAATGAGCAGTTCTTC

abundance: -
j_gene: TRBJ1-4
d_gene: -
v_gene: TRBV7-9
CDR3aa: CASSLGPYNEKLFF
CDR3nt: TGTGCCAGCAGCTTAGGGCCGTATAATGAAAAACTGTTTTTT

abundance: -
j_gene: TRBJ1-5
d_gene: -
v_gene: TRBV28
CDR3aa: CATSGGNQPQHF
CDR3nt: TGTGCCACCTCGGGCGGCAATCAGCCCCAGCATTTT

abundance: -
j_gene: TRBJ2-2
d_gene: -
v_gene: TRBV6-5
CDR3aa: CASRFGPTHGELFF
CDR3nt: TGTGCCAGCCGCTTCGGTCCGACACACGGGGAGCTGTTTTTT

abundance: -
j_gene: TRBJ2-7
d_gene: -
v_gene: TRBV7-6
CDR3aa: CASSLASSGRTYEQYF
CDR3nt: TGTGCCAGCAGCTTAGCGAGTAGTGGCAGAACCTACGAGCAGTACTTC

abundance: few
j_gene: TRBJ1-2
d_gene: TRBD1
v_gene: TRBV14
CDR3aa: CASSPRQGMTSAVF
CDR3nt: TGTGCCAGCAGCCCCCGACAGGGGATGACATCCGCCGTCTTC

abundance: -
j_gene: TRBJ2-5
d_gene: -
v_gene: TRBV16
CDR3aa: CASSQPFVETQYF
CDR3nt: TGTGCCAGCAGCCAACCCTTTGTGGAGACCCAGTACTTC

abundance: -
j_gene: TRBJ2-7
d_gene: -
v_gene: TRBV18
CDR3aa: CASSPRVHEQYF
CDR3nt: TGTGCCAGCTCACCCCGTGTTCACGAGCAGTACTTC

abundance: once
j_gene: TRBJ1-2
d_gene: -
v_gene: TRBV10-1
CDR3aa: CASSESNRPYGYTF
CDR3nt: TGCGCCAGCAGTGAGTCGAACAGACCCTATGGCTACACCTTC

abundance: -
j_gene: TRBJ1-2
d_gene: -
v_gene: TRBV14
CDR3aa: CASSQDQWWGLVYGYTF
CDR3nt: TGTGCCAGCAGCCAAGATCAGTGGTGGGGACTAGTCTATGGCTACACCTTC

abundance: -
j_gene: TRBJ2-7
d_gene: TRBD2
v_gene: TRBV7-2
CDR3aa: CASSLGRETSLYYEQYF
CDR3nt: TGTGCCAGCAGCTTAGGTCGAGAGACTAGCCTGTACTACGAGCAGTACTTC

abundance: -
j_gene: TRBJ2-7
d_gene: -
v_gene: TRBV6-1
CDR3aa: CASSPTGTEQYF
CDR3nt: TGTGCCAGCAGCCCGACAGGAACGGAACAGTACTTC

abundance: -
j_gene: TRBJ2-1
d_gene: TRBD2
v_gene: TRBV6-5
CDR3aa: CASSLLAGPYNEQFF
CDR3nt: TGTGCCAGCAGCCTACTAGCGGGGCCCTACAATGAGCAGTTCTTC

abundance: -
j_gene: TRBJ2-5
d_gene: -
v_gene: TRBV15
CDR3aa: CATSGLRGSWETQYF
CDR3nt: TGTGCCACCAGCGGTCTAAGAGGGAGTTGGGAGACCCAGTACTTC

abundance: -
j_gene: TRBJ2-7
d_gene: TRBD2
v_gene: TRBV5-1
CDR3aa: CASSFNPGLAYYEQYF
CDR3nt: TGCGCCAGCAGCTTCAACCCGGGACTAGCGTACTACGAGCAGTACTTC

abundance: few
j_gene: TRBJ1-3
d_gene: -
v_gene: TRBV5-4
CDR3aa: CASSIPGRDSGNTIYF
CDR3nt: TGTGCCAGCAGCATCCCAGGACGGGACTCTGGAAACACCATATATTTT

abundance: -
j_gene: TRBJ2-3
d_gene: TRBD1
v_gene: TRBV4-1
CDR3aa: CASSPLGDRASDTQYF
CDR3nt: TGCGCCAGCAGTCCACTAGGGGACAGGGCGTCAGATACGCAGTATTTT

abundance: -
j_gene: TRBJ1-4
d_gene: -
v_gene: TRBV28
CDR3aa: CASSTAQGGFEKLFF
CDR3nt: TGTGCCAGCAGTACCGCCCAGGGCGGGTTTGAAAAACTGTTTTTT

abundance: -
j_gene: TRBJ1-2
d_gene: -
v_gene: TRBV28
CDR3aa: CASSFAVPGDYGYTF
CDR3nt: TGTGCCAGCAGTTTTGCCGTGCCAGGCGACTATGGCTACACCTTC

abundance: -
j_gene: TRBJ2-7
d_gene: -
v_gene: TRBV19
CDR3aa: CASSIGNGNEQYF
CDR3nt: TGTGCCAGTAGTATTGGAAACGGGAACGAGCAGTACTTC

abundance: once
j_gene: TRBJ2-1
d_gene: -
v_gene: TRBV5-1
CDR3aa: CASSVRETGTYNEQFF
CDR3nt: TGCGCCAGCAGCGTGAGGGAGACAGGTACCTACAATGAGCAGTTCTTC

abundance: once
j_gene: TRBJ2-7
d_gene: -
v_gene: TRBV6-5
CDR3aa: CASTFRQNSYEQYF
CDR3nt: TGTGCCAGCACCTTTCGGCAGAATTCCTACGAGCAGTACTTC

abundance: -
j_gene: TRBJ2-2
d_gene: -
v_gene: TRBV2
CDR3aa: CASRVTGELFF
CDR3nt: TGTGCCAGCCGGGTAACCGGGGAGCTGTTTTTT

abundance: -
j_gene: TRBJ2-7
d_gene: TRBD2
v_gene: TRBV19
CDR3aa: CASSIVSGRAEQYF
CDR3nt: TGTGCCAGTAGTATTGTCAGCGGGAGGGCCGAGCAGTACTTC

abundance: -
j_gene: TRBJ2-3
d_gene: -
v_gene: TRBV11-3
CDR3aa: CASSLSQRTDTQYF
CDR3nt: TGTGCCAGCAGCTTATCACAGAGGACAGATACGCAGTATTTT

abundance: -
j_gene: TRBJ1-4
d_gene: -
v_gene: TRBV27
CDR3aa: CASSSNVGHEKLFF
CDR3nt: TGTGCCAGCAGTTCTAATGTTGGTCATGAAAAACTGTTTTTT

abundance: -
j_gene: TRBJ2-7
d_gene: TRBD2
v_gene: TRBV7-2
CDR3aa: CASSPRLAGVNEQYF
CDR3nt: TGTGCCAGCAGCCCCAGACTAGCGGGAGTAAACGAGCAGTACTTC

abundance: few
j_gene: TRBJ2-7
d_gene: TRBD1
v_gene: TRBV27
CDR3aa: CASSLLTGPYEQYF
CDR3nt: TGTGCCAGCAGTTTATTGACAGGGCCCTACGAGCAGTACTTC

abundance: few
j_gene: TRBJ2-5
d_gene: TRBD2
v_gene: TRBV9
CDR3aa: CASSMKLAGEVGTQYF
CDR3nt: TGTGCCAGCAGCATGAAACTAGCGGGAGAAGTTGGGACCCAGTACTTC